Below, 8 T cell receptor beta chains from the same sample are listed, as sequenced in a study of blood T cell repertoires in COVID-19. Only in-frame clones appear in the TCRdb table, and some are missing; sequencing was by immunoSEQ multiplex PCR. This table has over 120,000 clones, 81% appearing once. Sequenced material: peripheral blood. Every receptor here comes from a human donor in a cohort sampled during active COVID-19.

V usage is TRBV9 and J usage is TRBJ2-5, with 9 bases fitting TRBD2. The CDR3 has 16 residues. Unmatched junction bases numbered 3, after V lost 0 bases and J lost 0 bases. The germline V gene has CDR1 SGDLS and CDR2 YYNGEE. Written as DNA, the CDR3 is TGTGCCAGCAGCGTAGGGACTAGCGAGTACCAAGAGACCCAGTACTTC. It specifies CASSVGTSEYQETQYF.

V and J are TRBV7-3 and TRBJ2-3; no definite D call. Trimming took off 2 bases at V and 2 bases at J, with 8 bases between the two ends. Germline CDR1 is SGHTA and CDR2 is FQGTGA. The CDR3 has 14 residues. CDR3 DNA sequence: TGTGCCAGCAGCTTAGGGCAACCCACAGATACGCAGTATTTT. As protein: CASSLGQPTDTQYF.

V gene TRBV28 combines with J gene TRBJ2-7; TRBD1 matches at 7 bases. Per germline, CDR1 MDHEN and CDR2 SYDVKM. Losses at the gene ends were 4 bases for V and 5 bases for J; bases not matched to a gene: 8. The CDR3 extends over 14 amino acids. CDR3 sequence (DNA): TGTGCCAGCAGTTCGACAGGGCTCCGCCACGAGCAGTACTTC. Translated: CASSSTGLRHEQYF. Drawing the rest from reference TRBV28 and TRBJ2-7, the complete variable domain is DVKVTQSSRYLVKRTGEKVFLECVQDMDHENMFWYRQDPGLGLRLIYFSYDVKMKEKGDIPEGYSVSREKKERFSLILESASTNQTSMYLCASSSTGLRHEQYFGPGTRLTVT.

V is TRBV6-5 and J is TRBJ2-7, with 9 bases fitting TRBD2. J gave up 7 bases and V 2 bases, and 6 bases lay outside the gene matches. CDR1 and CDR2 (germline): MNHEY, SVGAGI. The CDR3 is 14 residues long. The CDR3 nucleotides are TGTGCCAGCAGTTACCAGCGGGGGGCAGGTGAGCAGTACTTC. Protein: CASSYQRGAGEQYF.

The V gene is TRBV6-2 or TRBV6-3, the J gene TRBJ1-5; 9 bases line up with TRBD1. The CDR3 has 19 amino acids. With 0 bases clipped from V and 0 bases from J, the junction kept 9 bases outside the gene matches. The germline V gene encodes CDR1 MNHEY and CDR2 SVGEGT. In DNA form, the CDR3 reads TGTGCCAGCAGTTACTCGCTGGGACAGGGTCAGTATAGCAATCAGCCCCAGCATTTT. Translated, it gives CASSYSLGQGQYSNQPQHF.

J is TRBJ2-6 and V is TRBV15, with D uncertain. Per the germline V gene, CDR1 is LNHNV and CDR2 is YYDKDF (reference sequence). V lost 1 base and J 0 bases, leaving 7 bases between the germline ends. CDR3 size: 16 residues. The CDR3, as DNA: TGTGCCACCAGCAGAGTGAGAGACTCTGGGGCCAACGTCCTGACTTTC. This codes for CATSRVRDSGANVLTF.

The rearrangement uses TRBV6-5 and TRBJ1-5; D is possibly TRBD1 (6 bases). The CDR3 length is 15 residues. The germline CDR1 and CDR2 sequences are MNHEY and SVGAGI. Trimming shortened V by 6 bases and J by 2 bases, and 14 bases separated the two germline ends. CDR3 region: CASSRRQEGNQPQHF. The CDR3 DNA is TGTGCCAGCAGCCGCCGACAGGAGGGCAATCAGCCCCAGCATTTT.

The chain employs TRBV19 and TRBJ1-5; D is possibly TRBD1 (5 bases). Germline lookup yields CDR1 LNHDA and CDR2 SQIVND (reference sequence). CDR3 length: 20 residues. The V and J ends lost 5 bases and 5 bases respectively, with 31 bases between them. The chain's CDR3 is CASSPAGVAIFREFDQPQHF. In DNA form, the CDR3 reads TGTGCCAGTAGTCCAGCGGGGGTTGCAATATTTCGAGAATTTGATCAGCCCCAGCATTTT.